The 27 T cell receptor beta chains below come from one sample, sequenced in a study of cytomegalovirus exposure and HLA in healthy donors. A multiplex PCR was run with 60 Vbeta primers and 13 Jbeta primers. The protocol was immunoSEQ multiplex PCR, while the TCRdb copy is restricted to in-frame clones and leaves out a portion. The data show about 200,000 clones, roughly 80% seen once. The material sequenced was PBMCs. These receptors originate from a girl aged 5 to 17 in good health and CMV-seronegative.

The chain is built from TRBV9 and TRBJ2-1, with 9 bases matching TRBD2. The V gene end was trimmed by 3 bases and the J gene end by 6 bases; junction bases not matched to a gene: 10. The CDR3 is 16 residues long. The germline V gene has CDR1 SGDLS and CDR2 YYNGEE. CDR3 nucleotide sequence: TGTGCCAGCAGCGCGCGGGCTAGCGGGACTCTCAATGAGCAGTTCTTC. Protein: CASSARASGTLNEQFF.

The rearrangement links TRBV30 to TRBJ1-2, with 7 positions matching TRBD1. Per germline, CDR1 GTSNPN and CDR2 SVGIG (reference sequence). The CDR3 length is 12 residues. With V trimmed by 2 bases and J by 8 bases, 5 bases remained unmatched. The CDR3 sequence: CAWSRQGSGYTF. DNA of the CDR3: TGTGCCTGGAGTAGACAGGGTAGCGGCTACACCTTC. Complete variable domain (other parts from reference TRBV30 and TRBJ1-2): SQTIHQWPATLVQPVGSPLSLECTVEGTSNPNLYWYRQAAGRGLQLLFYSVGIGQISSEVPQNLSASRPQDRQFILSSKKLLLSDSGFYLCAWSRQGSGYTFGSGTRLTVV.

This chain links TRBV5-4 with TRBJ1-3; D is unclear. The germline V gene encodes CDR1 SGHNT and CDR2 YYREEE (reference sequence). V dropped 1 base and J dropped 4 bases, with 15 bases sitting between them. The CDR3 covers 16 residues. CDR3 in DNA: TGTGCCAGCAGCTTGCGCGCGCGAGGATCCGGAAACACCATATATTTT. This gives the protein CASSLRARGSGNTIYF.

The rearrangement links TRBV5-4 to TRBJ1-1; unclear D gene. The CDR3 is made up of 15 amino acids. CDR1 is SGHNT and CDR2 is YYREEE in the germline V gene (reference sequence). V lost 4 bases to trimming and J lost 0 bases, with 13 bases between them. CDR3 loop: CASSLDGIMNTEAFF. The CDR3 DNA follows: TGTGCCAGCAGCCTGGACGGGATCATGAACACTGAAGCTTTCTTT.

This clone is a singleton in its sample. The chain recombines TRBV28 with TRBJ1-6, with 12 bases aligning to TRBD1. V shed 3 bases, J shed 4 bases, and the junction held 10 bases outside the gene matches. This CDR3 is 19 amino acids long. CDR1 MDHEN and CDR2 SYDVKM come from the germline V gene. The CDR3: CASSLGQGAGGTYNSPLHF. CDR3 nucleotide sequence: TGTGCCAGCAGTTTGGGACAGGGGGCAGGGGGGACGTATAATTCACCCCTCCACTTT.

This chain links TRBV28 with TRBJ1-2; TRBD1 might be the D (6 bases). This CDR3 spans 13 amino acids. Trimming pared 6 bases from V and 6 bases from J, leaving 14 bases between. From germline, CDR1 is MDHEN and CDR2 SYDVKM. Here the CDR3 reads CASRGAGVHGYTF. CDR3 coding DNA: TGTGCCAGCAGAGGGGCAGGGGTCCATGGCTACACCTTC.

This rearrangement joins TRBV27 to TRBJ1-5, with a weak D call TRBD1 (6 bases). There are 15 residues in the CDR3. Looked up from germline, CDR1 is MNHEY and CDR2 is SMNVEV (reference sequence). Trimming removed 6 bases at V and 0 bases at J, with 12 bases between. The CDR3 DNA reads TGTGCCAGCAGGCCCGGACAGTATAGCAATCAGCCCCAGCATTTT. This encodes CASRPGQYSNQPQHF.

The J gene is TRBJ1-5, the V gene TRBV19, with unresolved D. The CDR3 consists of 13 residues. Germline V gives CDR1 LNHDA, CDR2 SQIVND (reference sequence). V dropped 5 bases and J dropped 6 bases, with 11 bases sitting between them. The CDR3 region is CASSDTRGQPQHF. The CDR3 DNA is TGTGCCAGTAGTGATACCCGAGGTCAGCCCCAGCATTTT.

J is TRBJ1-1 and V is TRBV19, with D perhaps matching TRBD1 (5 bases). The V gene lost 2 bases and the J gene lost 4 bases, with 11 bases spanning the gap. The CDR3 consists of 14 residues. Per the germline V gene, CDR1 is LNHDA and CDR2 is SQIVND (reference sequence). CDR3 region: CASSIKAGGTEAFF. In DNA form, the CDR3 reads TGTGCCAGTAGTATAAAGGCGGGGGGCACTGAAGCTTTCTTT. The whole variable domain, remainder taken from reference TRBV19 and TRBJ1-1, is DGGITQSPKYLFRKEGQNVTLSCEQNLNHDAMYWYRQDPGQGLRLIYYSQIVNDFQKGDIAEGYSVSREKKESFPLTVTSAQKNPTAFYLCASSIKAGGTEAFFGQGTRLTVV.

The chain recombines TRBV30 with TRBJ2-3, with 9 bases lining up with TRBD1. From germline, CDR1 is GTSNPN and CDR2 SVGIG (reference sequence). This CDR3 spans 12 amino acids. The junction had 1 base not matched to a gene; V was cut back by 5 bases and J by 4 bases. The CDR3 loop reads CAWGTGPDTQYF. In DNA, the CDR3 is TGTGCCTGGGGGACAGGGCCAGATACGCAGTATTTT. The variable domain in full, completed from reference TRBV30 and TRBJ2-3, reads SQTIHQWPATLVQPVGSPLSLECTVEGTSNPNLYWYRQAAGRGLQLLFYSVGIGQISSEVPQNLSASRPQDRQFILSSKKLLLSDSGFYLCAWGTGPDTQYFGPGTRLTVL.

The rearrangement joins TRBV5-4 to TRBJ2-7; tentatively, D is TRBD2 (6 bases). Germline V gives CDR1 SGHNT, CDR2 YYREEE (reference sequence). V was cut by 0 bases and J by 3 bases, with 13 bases left in between. The CDR3 sequence is 15 residues long. The CDR3, as DNA: TGTGCCAGCAGCTTGGTAGGTAGCGGTGTCTACGAGCAGTACTTC. Translated, it gives CASSLVGSGVYEQYF.

J is TRBJ2-1 and V is TRBV5-4; 9 bases are a match to TRBD1. CDR1 and CDR2 from the germline V gene are SGHNT and YYREEE (reference sequence). There are 15 residues in the CDR3. The V segment lost 3 bases and the J segment 3 bases; nucleotides outside the gene matches: 4. This CDR3 is CASSYTGGNYNEQFF. Here the CDR3 DNA reads TGTGCCAGCAGCTATACAGGGGGCAACTACAATGAGCAGTTCTTC.

The chain recombines TRBV27 with TRBJ2-3; TRBD2 matches at 10 bases. V was clipped by 4 bases and J by 2 bases; unmatched bases: 6. CDR3 size: 16 residues. Germline CDR1 and CDR2: MNHEY and SMNVEV (reference sequence). The chain's CDR3 is CASSSWTSGNTDTQYF. For the CDR3, the DNA is TGTGCCAGCAGTTCCTGGACTAGCGGAAACACAGATACGCAGTATTTT.

The V call is TRBV28, the J call TRBJ1-2; D gene uncertain. This CDR3 spans 14 amino acids. Trimming took off 2 bases at V and 1 base at J, with 8 bases between the two ends. Germline CDR1 is MDHEN and CDR2 is SYDVKM. As DNA, the CDR3 is TGTGCCAGCAGTTTACTAGAGGGTAACTATGGCTACACCTTC. Translation: CASSLLEGNYGYTF.

The chain recombines TRBV30 with TRBJ2-7; 10 bases are a match to TRBD1. The trim removed 6 bases at V and 2 bases at J, leaving 7 bases unmatched. The CDR3 covers 14 residues. Germline V gene data show CDR1 as GTSNPN and CDR2 as SVGIG (reference sequence). This chain's CDR3 is CACDTGTGAYEQYF. CDR3 sequence (DNA): TGTGCCTGCGACACCGGGACAGGGGCCTACGAGCAGTACTTC.

This chain links TRBV6-6 with TRBJ2-2; 11 bases align to TRBD2. The CDR3 has 15 amino acids. CDR1 is MNHNY, CDR2 SVGAGI, per germline (reference sequence). Trimming at V came to 2 bases and at J to 6 bases, leaving 2 bases not matched to a gene. The DNA of the CDR3 is TGTGCCAGCAGTTACGTAGCGGGGGGGCCCGGGGAGCTGTTTTTT. Its protein is CASSYVAGGPGELFF.

The DNA for the CDR3 is TGTGCCAGCAGCGCCGGGGATACCGCCCGGACAGCCCAAAGCACGTACGAGCAGTACTTC. Residues: CASSAGDTARTAQSTYEQYF. The rearrangement links TRBV14 to TRBJ2-7; TRBD1 is a possible D gene (6 bases). Germline V lookup: CDR1 SGHDN, CDR2 FVKESK. This CDR3 region has 20 residues. The V and J ends lost 5 bases and 4 bases respectively, with 33 bases between them.

The rearrangement joins TRBV5-1 to TRBJ2-3; 8 nucleotides agree with TRBD2. Germline CDR1 is SGHRS and CDR2 is YFSETQ. V gave up 0 bases and J gave up 1 base; unmatched junction bases: 4. CDR3 length: 16 amino acids. CDR3 DNA: TGCGCCAGCAGCTTGGGGGCAGCGGGGGGCACAGATACGCAGTATTTT. As protein: CASSLGAAGGTDTQYF. Using reference TRBV5-1 and TRBJ2-3 for the parts outside the CDR3, the full variable domain is KAGVTQTPRYLIKTRGQQVTLSCSPISGHRSVSWYQQTPGQGLQFLFEYFSETQRNKGNFPGRFSGRQFSNSRSEMNVSTLELGDSALYLCASSLGAAGGTDTQYFGPGTRLTVL.

This clone was found a few times. This chain uses TRBV6-1 with TRBJ2-1, with a possible D match to TRBD2 (5 bases). The ends were cut back, 6 bases at V and 5 bases at J, with 11 bases in the middle. CDR1 is MNHNS and CDR2 is SASEGT in the germline V gene. CDR3 length: 13 amino acids. The CDR3 protein is CASRLTSHNEQFF. CDR3 nucleotides: TGTGCCAGCAGACTCACTAGTCACAATGAGCAGTTCTTC.

This chain connects TRBV9 to TRBJ1-1; D is perhaps TRBD1 (5 bases). Between the trimmed V and J ends, which lost 3 bases and 9 bases, there was a span of 21 bases. CDR1 is SGDLS, CDR2 YYNGEE, per germline. This CDR3 comprises 15 residues. The CDR3 DNA reads as TGTGCCAGCAGCGGACGAGAAGAAGGGGCGGTAAAAGCTTTCTTT. Protein product: CASSGREEGAVKAFF.

The gene calls are TRBV7-2 and TRBJ1-2, with 8 bases lining up with TRBD1. Germline lookup yields CDR1 SGHTA and CDR2 FQGNSA. The CDR3 covers 16 residues. V dropped 5 bases and J dropped 8; count of bases not matched to a gene: 16. The CDR3 nucleotides are TGTGCCAGCAGCCTACTTCAGGGGGCAGGTGTGAGCGGCTACACCTTC. Translation gives CASSLLQGAGVSGYTF. The variable domain in full, with the rest retrieved from reference TRBV7-2 and TRBJ1-2, is GAGVSQSPSNKVTEKGKDVELRCDPISGHTALYWYRQSLGQGLEFLIYFQGNSAPDKSGLPSDRFSAERTGGSVSTLTIQRTQQEDSAVYLCASSLLQGAGVSGYTFGSGTRLTVV.

Points on this clone: At one end the junction does not follow the germline gene, possibly because of a read error. CDR3 residues: CASSTGDRAQQF. The DNA of the CDR3 is TGCGCCAGCAGCACCGGCGACAGGGCACAGCAATTC. The V call is TRBV5-1, the J call TRBJ2-7, with TRBD1 matching over 7 bases. The CDR3 is made up of 12 amino acids. The germline V gene encodes CDR1 SGHRS and CDR2 YFSETQ.

This chain connects TRBV9 to TRBJ1-1, with D unclear. The ends were cut back, 4 bases at V and 5 bases at J, with 18 bases in the middle. The V gene's germline CDR1 is SGDLS and CDR2 YYNGEE. CDR3 length: 15 residues. The CDR3 is CASSPQVSVVTEAFF. Here the CDR3 DNA reads TGTGCCAGCAGCCCCCAGGTTTCGGTTGTGACTGAAGCTTTCTTT.

The chain combines TRBV5-1 with TRBJ1-5, with a weak D call TRBD1 (5 bases). Between the trimmed V and J ends, which lost 0 bases and 2 bases, there was a span of 9 bases. The CDR3 spans 15 residues. Germline CDR1 SGHRS, CDR2 YFSETQ. The CDR3 coding sequence is TGCGCCAGCAGCTTGGCAGGGAATCGCAATCAGCCCCAGCATTTT. Translating gives CASSLAGNRNQPQHF.

This chain connects TRBV5-4 to TRBJ2-7; 11 nucleotides match TRBD1. J lost 3 bases, V lost 4 bases, and 6 bases had no gene match. Per germline, CDR1 SGHNT and CDR2 YYREEE (reference sequence). The CDR3 totals 15 residues. The CDR3 loop is CASSPWTGGFYEQYF. The CDR3 DNA reads as TGTGCCAGCAGCCCCTGGACAGGGGGCTTCTACGAGCAGTACTTC.

There are a few counts of this clone. This chain connects TRBV7-9 to TRBJ1-5; D remains ambiguous. The CDR3 is 14 residues long. Germline V CDR1 and CDR2: SEHNR, FQNEAQ (reference sequence). V shed 3 bases and J shed 5 bases, with 11 bases lying between them. The CDR3 DNA is TGTGCCAGCAGCTTCCATACTACCTATCAGCCCCAGCATTTT. This gives the protein CASSFHTTYQPQHF. The variable domain in full, completed from reference TRBV7-9 and TRBJ1-5, reads DTGVSQNPRHKITKRGQNVTFRCDPISEHNRLYWYRQTLGQGPEFLTYFQNEAQLEKSRLLSDRFSAERPKGSFSTLEIQRTEQGDSAMYLCASSFHTTYQPQHFGDGTRLSIL.

The sample holds many counts of this clone. V usage is TRBV19 and J usage is TRBJ2-1; TRBD2 matches 7 bases. The length of the CDR3 is 16 residues. Per the germline V gene, CDR1 is LNHDA and CDR2 is SQIVND (reference sequence). V lost 4 bases, J lost 2 bases, and 8 bases stayed unmatched. In DNA form, the CDR3 reads TGTGCCAGTAGTACGTTTGGGACTAATCCCTACAATGAGCAGTTCTTC. Protein product: CASSTFGTNPYNEQFF.